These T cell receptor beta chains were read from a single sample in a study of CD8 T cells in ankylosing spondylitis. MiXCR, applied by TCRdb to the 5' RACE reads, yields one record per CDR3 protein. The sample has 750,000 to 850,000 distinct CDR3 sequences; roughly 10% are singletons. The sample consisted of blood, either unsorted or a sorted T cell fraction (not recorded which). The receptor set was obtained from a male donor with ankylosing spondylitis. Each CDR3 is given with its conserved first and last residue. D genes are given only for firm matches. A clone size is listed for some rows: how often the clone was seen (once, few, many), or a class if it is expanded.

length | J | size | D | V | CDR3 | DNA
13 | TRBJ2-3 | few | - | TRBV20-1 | CSARWTETDTQYF | TGCAGTGCCCGGTGGACAGAGACAGATACGCAGTATTTT
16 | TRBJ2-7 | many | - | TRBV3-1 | CASSPPVAGKRYEQYF | TGTGCCAGCAGCCCCCCCGTTGCGGGGAAACGGTACGAGCAGTACTTC
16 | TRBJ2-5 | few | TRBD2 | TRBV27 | CASSHWTSGYQETQYF | TGTGCCAGCAGCCACTGGACTAGCGGCTACCAAGAGACCCAGTACTTC
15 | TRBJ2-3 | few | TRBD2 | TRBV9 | CASSDSGTSGDTQYF | TGTGCCAGCAGCGACTCCGGGACTAGCGGAGATACGCAGTATTTT
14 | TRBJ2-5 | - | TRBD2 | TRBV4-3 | CASSQDPSGETQYF | TGCGCCAGCAGCCAAGACCCTAGCGGGGAGACCCAGTACTTC
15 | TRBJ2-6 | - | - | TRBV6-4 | CASSPDTAGANVLTF | TGTGCCAGCAGCCCGGATACTGCTGGGGCCAACGTCCTGACTTTC
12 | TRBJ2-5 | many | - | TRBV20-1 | CSAPSGVETQYF | TGCAGTGCTCCTTCGGGGGTAGAGACCCAGTACTTC
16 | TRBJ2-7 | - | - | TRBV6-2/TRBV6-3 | CASSPTRQVHTYEQYF | TGTGCCAGCAGCCCTACTCGACAGGTCCACACCTACGAGCAGTACTTC
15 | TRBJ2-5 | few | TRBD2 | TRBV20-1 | CSARRASGAQETQYF | TGCAGTGCCCGTCGGGCTAGCGGGGCCCAAGAGACCCAGTACTTC
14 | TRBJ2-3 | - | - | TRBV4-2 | CASSQDDYSDTQYF | TGTGCCAGCAGCCAGGACGATTATTCAGATACGCAGTATTTT
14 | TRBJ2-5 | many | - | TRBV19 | CASSIGRGGETQYF | TGTGCCAGTAGTATAGGTCGAGGAGGAGAGACCCAGTACTTC
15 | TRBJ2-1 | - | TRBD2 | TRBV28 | CASSYPAGGYNEQFF | TGTGCCAGCAGTTACCCAGCGGGGGGCTACAATGAGCAGTTCTTC
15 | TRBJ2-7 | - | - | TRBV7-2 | CASSLRRESSYEQYF | TGTGCCAGCAGCTTAAGACGGGAGAGCTCCTACGAGCAGTACTTC
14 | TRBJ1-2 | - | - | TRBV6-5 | CASSYFRGDYGYTF | TGTGCCAGCAGTTACTTTAGGGGGGACTATGGCTACACCTTC
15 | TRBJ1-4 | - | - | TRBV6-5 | CASSYSIGMNEKLFF | TGTGCCAGCAGTTACTCGATCGGCATGAATGAAAAACTGTTTTTT
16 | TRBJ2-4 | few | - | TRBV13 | CASSLTPGGAKNIQYF | TGTGCCAGCAGCTTAACACCAGGCGGAGCCAAAAACATTCAGTACTTC
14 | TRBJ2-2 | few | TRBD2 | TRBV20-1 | CSATSGSLTGELFF | TGCAGTGCCACTAGCGGGAGTTTGACCGGGGAGCTGTTTTTT
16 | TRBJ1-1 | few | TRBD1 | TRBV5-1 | CASSFSPTGEDAEAFF | TGCGCCAGCAGCTTTTCACCGACAGGGGAGGATGCTGAAGCTTTCTTT
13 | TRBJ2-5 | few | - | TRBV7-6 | CASSLGAWETQYF | TGTGCCAGCAGCTTAGGAGCATGGGAGACCCAGTACTTC
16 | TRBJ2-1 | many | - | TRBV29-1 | CSVESGDASSYNEQFF | TGCAGCGTTGAATCGGGAGACGCTAGCTCCTACAATGAGCAGTTCTTC
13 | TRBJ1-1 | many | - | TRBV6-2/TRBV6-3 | CASWGVRNTEAFF | TGTGCCAGCTGGGGGGTTCGGAACACTGAAGCTTTCTTT
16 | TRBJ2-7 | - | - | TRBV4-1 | CASSQVGVGGAYEQYF | TGCGCCAGCAGCCAAGTGGGGGTAGGGGGGGCTTACGAGCAGTACTTC
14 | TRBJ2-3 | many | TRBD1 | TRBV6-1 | CASSAGQPTDTQYF | TGTGCCAGCAGTGCGGGACAGCCCACAGATACGCAGTATTTT
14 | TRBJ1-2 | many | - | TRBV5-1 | CASSSDGRNYGYTF | TGCGCCAGCAGCTCGGACGGCAGAAACTATGGCTACACCTTC
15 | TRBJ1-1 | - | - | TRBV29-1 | CSVAPKLSRNTEAFF | TGCAGCGTTGCCCCCAAGTTGAGCAGGAACACTGAAGCTTTCTTT
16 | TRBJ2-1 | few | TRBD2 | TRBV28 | CASSGTSGGIYNEQFF | TGTGCCAGCAGTGGGACTAGCGGGGGTATCTACAATGAGCAGTTCTTC
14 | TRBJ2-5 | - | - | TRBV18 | CASSPRTGTETQYF | TGTGCCAGCTCACCACGTACGGGGACGGAGACCCAGTACTTC
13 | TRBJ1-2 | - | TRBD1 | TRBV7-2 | CASSTDRRLIHTF | TGTGCCAGCAGTACGGACAGGCGATTGATCCACACCTTC
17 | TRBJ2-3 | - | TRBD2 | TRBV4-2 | CASSLSPVIAGGDTQYF | TGTGCCAGCAGCCTTTCACCTGTAATAGCGGGGGGAGATACGCAGTATTTT
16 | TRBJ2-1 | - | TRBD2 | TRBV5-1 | CASSLASLAGANEQFF | TGCGCCAGCAGCTTGGCCTCCCTAGCGGGAGCTAATGAGCAGTTCTTC
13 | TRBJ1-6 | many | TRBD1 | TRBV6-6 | CASRGQGNSPLHF | TGTGCCAGCAGGGGACAGGGAAATTCACCCCTCCACTTT
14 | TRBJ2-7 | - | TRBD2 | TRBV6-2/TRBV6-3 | CASNRAGGPYEQYF | TGTGCCAGCAATCGAGCGGGGGGGCCTTACGAGCAGTACTTC
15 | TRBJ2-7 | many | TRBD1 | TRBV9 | CASSVLPGGPYEQYF | TGTGCCAGCAGCGTACTCCCAGGGGGTCCCTACGAGCAGTACTTC
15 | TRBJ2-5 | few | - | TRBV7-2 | CASSGRDTGQETQYF | TGTGCCAGCAGCGGAAGGGACACAGGACAAGAGACCCAGTACTTC
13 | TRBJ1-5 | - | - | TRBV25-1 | CASSQQLDQPQHF | TGTGCCAGCAGTCAACAGTTGGATCAGCCCCAGCATTTT
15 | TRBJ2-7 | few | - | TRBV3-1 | CASSQGAASSYEQYF | TGTGCCAGCAGCCAAGGAGCGGCGAGCTCCTACGAGCAGTACTTC